This T cell receptor beta chain comes out of a study of blood T cell repertoires in COVID-19. Study at large: The United States, Italy and Spain supplied acute and convalescent COVID-19 samples. PBMCs, B-cell-depleted T cells, or T cells provided the cDNA or gDNA that made up the material.

Assay used: immunoSEQ multiplex PCR; TCRdb lists only in-frame clones, some missing. This table holds some 150,000 clones, approximately 80% found once. The CDR3 spans 15 residues. CDR1 is LGHNA, CDR2 YSLEER, per germline. Trimming took off 0 bases at V and 8 bases at J, with 13 bases between the two ends. This sequence originates from a human donor in a cohort sampled during active COVID-19. Material: peripheral blood. This sequence joins TRBV4-3 and TRBJ1-4; D is possibly TRBD1 (5 bases). The CDR3, as DNA: TGCGCCAGCAGCCAAGATTTGACAGCACTAGAAAAACTGTTTTTT. This translates into CASSQDLTALEKLFF.